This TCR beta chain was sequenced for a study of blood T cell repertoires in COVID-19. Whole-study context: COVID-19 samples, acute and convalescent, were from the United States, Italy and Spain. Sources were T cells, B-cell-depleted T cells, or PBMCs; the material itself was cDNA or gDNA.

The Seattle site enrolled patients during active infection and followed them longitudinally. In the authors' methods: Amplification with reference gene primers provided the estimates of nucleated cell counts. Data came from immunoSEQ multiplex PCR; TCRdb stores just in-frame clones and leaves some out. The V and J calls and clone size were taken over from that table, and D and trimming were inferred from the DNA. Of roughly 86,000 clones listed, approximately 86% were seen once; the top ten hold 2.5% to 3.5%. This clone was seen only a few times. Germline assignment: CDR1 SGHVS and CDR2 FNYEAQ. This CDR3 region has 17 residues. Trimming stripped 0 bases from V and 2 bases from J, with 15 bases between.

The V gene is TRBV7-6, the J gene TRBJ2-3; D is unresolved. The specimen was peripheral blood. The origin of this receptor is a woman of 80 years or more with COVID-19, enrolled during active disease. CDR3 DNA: TGTGCCAGCAGCTTAGCGGGTTCGGGTTCTATCACAGATACGCAGTATTTT. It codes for CASSLAGSGSITDTQYF.